The 3 T cell receptor beta chains below all came from one sample that was sequenced in a study of blood T cell repertoires in COVID-19. Assay used: immunoSEQ multiplex PCR; TCRdb lists only in-frame clones, some missing. The sample carries fewer than 250,000 clones, 82% recorded once. What was sequenced was peripheral blood. These receptor sequences come from a woman of 80 years or more with acute or convalescent COVID-19.

This clone showed up just a few times. The chain employs TRBV5-1 and TRBJ2-7; 8 bases map to TRBD2. The CDR3 is 15 residues long. Germline CDR1 is SGHRS and CDR2 is YFSETQ. With V trimmed by 4 bases and J by 2 bases, 8 bases remained unmatched. The CDR3 loop is CASSPAPGGAYEQYF. The CDR3 DNA sequence: TGCGCCAGCAGCCCAGCTCCCGGGGGGGCCTACGAGCAGTACTTC.

J is TRBJ2-1 and V is TRBV9; 11 positions agree with TRBD2. The CDR3 contains 16 residues. Germline assignment: CDR1 SGDLS and CDR2 YYNGEE. V gave up 0 bases and J gave up 4 bases; unmatched junction bases: 3. For the CDR3, the DNA is TGTGCCAGCAGCGTAGGGACTAGCGGGTCTTACAATGAGCAGTTCTTC. This sequence encodes CASSVGTSGSYNEQFF. Based on the CDR3 plus reference TRBV9 and TRBJ2-1, the full variable domain is DSGVTQTPKHLITATGQRVTLRCSPRSGDLSVYWYQQSLDQGLQFLIQYYNGEERAKGNILERFSAQQFPDLHSELNLSSLELGDSALYFCASSVGTSGSYNEQFFGPGTRLTVL.

The V and J genes are TRBV18 and TRBJ2-5; D gene unclear. This CDR3 is built from 11 residues. Trimming took off 6 bases at V and 0 bases at J, with 2 bases between the two ends. In germline, CDR1 is KGHSH, CDR2 LQKENI. CDR3 loop: CASSYQETQYF. CDR3 nucleotides: TGTGCCAGCTCCTACCAAGAGACCCAGTACTTC.